These 8 T cell receptor beta chains share one sample of origin, sequenced in a study of human T cells and chemical hapten exposure. Time point denoted: pre-sensitization, week 0. Indicated treatment: therapeutic diphenylcyclopropenone sensitization with weekly scalp DPC. TCRdb redid the calling of the RACE reads with MiXCR, one entry per CDR3 protein. Of 120,000 or so distinct CDR3 sequences listed, roughly 13% are singletons. The source was whole blood, collected in connection with sensitization to the hapten diphenylcyclopropenone (DPC). The receptors derive from a woman aged 18-29 years with alopecia areata. Some clones in this sample may be carry-over from other donors' samples.

This clonotype was counted only a few times. This sequence joins TRBV29-1 and TRBJ2-1, with D hard to call. The CDR3 loop spans 12 amino acids. Germline V lookup: CDR1 SQVTM, CDR2 ANQGSEA. Trimming left V 5 bases short and J 5 bases short, with 10 bases between. This chain's CDR3 is CSVSKENNEQFF. CDR3 bases: TGCAGCGTTTCTAAGGAGAACAATGAGCAGTTCTTC.

This clonotype was picked up a small number of times. The rearrangement joins TRBV29-1 to TRBJ1-1; TRBD1 is a possible D gene (5 bases). This CDR3 is built from 13 residues. Trimming cost V 7 bases and J 0 bases, with 12 bases left between them. Germline V gene data show CDR1 as SQVTM and CDR2 as ANQGSEA. For the CDR3, the DNA is TGCAGCGCTGATGGGGGGATGAACACTGAAGCTTTCTTT. This translates into CSADGGMNTEAFF.

The V call is TRBV7-8, the J call TRBJ1-5; TRBD1 is a possible D gene (5 bases). This CDR3 has 18 amino acids. Trimming took off 2 bases at V and 2 bases at J, with 19 bases between the two ends. The germline CDR1 and CDR2 sequences are SGHVS and FQNEAQ. The CDR3 DNA follows: TGTGCCAGCAGCTTAAATTTGGGGCAGAGGATGGGCAATCAGCCCCAGCATTTT. It encodes CASSLNLGQRMGNQPQHF.

This chain uses TRBV3-1 with TRBJ1-1, with a weak D call TRBD1 (5 bases). With 0 bases removed from V and 5 bases from J, the gap between germline ends came to 10 bases. The germline V gene has CDR1 LGHDT and CDR2 YNNKEL (reference sequence). This CDR3 is 14 amino acids long. CDR3 nucleotides: TGTGCCAGCAGCCAAGACCCAGGGATTACTGAAGCTTTCTTT. It encodes CASSQDPGITEAFF.

The chain combines TRBV20-1 with TRBJ2-1; 11 positions agree with TRBD2. The J segment lost 4 bases and the V segment lost 5 bases, leaving 7 bases of the junction unmatched. This CDR3 is built from 15 residues. CDR1 and CDR2 (germline): DFQATT, SNEGSKA (reference sequence). CDR3 amino acids: CSADRLAGTYNEQFF. The CDR3 DNA follows: TGCAGTGCTGACAGACTAGCGGGGACGTACAATGAGCAGTTCTTC.

The genes are TRBV6-5 and TRBJ1-3, with unresolved D. Trimming removed 4 bases from V and 4 bases from J, with 8 bases in between. The CDR3 extends over 13 amino acids. Germline V gene data show CDR1 as MNHEY and CDR2 as SVGAGI. The CDR3 spells CASSCLRGNTIYF. The CDR3, as DNA: TGTGCCAGCAGTTGCTTAAGGGGAAACACCATATATTTT.

This clonotype was detected ten times or more. V and J are TRBV29-1 and TRBJ2-5; D might be TRBD1 (6 bases). Germline CDR1 reads SQVTM; CDR2 reads ANQGSEA. The ends were cut back, 1 base at V and 6 bases at J, with 12 bases in the middle. There are 13 residues in the CDR3. CDR3 loop: CSVEVRRGQTQYF. The CDR3, as DNA: TGCAGCGTTGAAGTACGCAGGGGACAGACCCAGTACTTC.

This clonotype came up many times. The genes are TRBV2 and TRBJ2-6; D might be TRBD2 (6 bases). The CDR3 extends over 17 amino acids. Germline V gene lookup returns CDR1 SNHLY and CDR2 FYNNEI. The V end was cut by 4 bases, the J end by 0 bases, with 13 bases between. The CDR3 loop reads CASSAGGSHSGANVLTF. The DNA of the CDR3 is TGTGCCAGCAGTGCTGGGGGGAGCCACTCTGGGGCCAACGTCCTGACTTTC.